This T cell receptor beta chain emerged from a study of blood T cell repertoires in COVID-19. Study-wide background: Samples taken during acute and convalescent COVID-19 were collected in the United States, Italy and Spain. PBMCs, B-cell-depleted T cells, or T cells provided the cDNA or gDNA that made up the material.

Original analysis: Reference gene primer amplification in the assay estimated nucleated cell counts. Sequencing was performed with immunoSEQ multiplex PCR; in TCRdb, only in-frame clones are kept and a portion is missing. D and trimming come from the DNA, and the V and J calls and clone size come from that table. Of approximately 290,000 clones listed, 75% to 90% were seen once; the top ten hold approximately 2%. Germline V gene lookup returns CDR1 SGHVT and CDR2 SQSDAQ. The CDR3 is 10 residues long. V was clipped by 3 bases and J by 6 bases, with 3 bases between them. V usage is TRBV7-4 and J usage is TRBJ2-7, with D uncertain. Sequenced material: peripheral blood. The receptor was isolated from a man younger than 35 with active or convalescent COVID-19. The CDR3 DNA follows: TGTGCCAGCAGCTTGGCCGAGCAGTACTTC. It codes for CASSLAEQYF.